Only a few counts were recorded for the clone carrying this TCR beta chain. The junction had 2 bases not matched to a gene; V was cut back by 5 bases and J by 7 bases. The CDR3 contains 12 residues. Germline values: CDR1 SGHVS, CDR2 FQNEAQ. The sample belongs to a study of cytomegalovirus exposure and HLA in healthy donors. PCR amplification relied on 60 Vbeta primers (plus 13 Jbeta primers). Profiled with immunoSEQ multiplex PCR; TCRdb holds only in-frame clones, not every one. The table lists more than 85,000 clones, 60% to 85% of them singletons, with roughly 2% in the top ten. The sequence was collected from a boy younger than 18 in good health and CMV-seronegative. The source material was PBMCs. This chain connects TRBV7-8 to TRBJ1-1; TRBD1 matches 9 bases. This CDR3 reads CASSPGQGEAFF. The CDR3 DNA reads as TGTGCCAGCAGCCCGGGACAGGGTGAAGCTTTCTTT.